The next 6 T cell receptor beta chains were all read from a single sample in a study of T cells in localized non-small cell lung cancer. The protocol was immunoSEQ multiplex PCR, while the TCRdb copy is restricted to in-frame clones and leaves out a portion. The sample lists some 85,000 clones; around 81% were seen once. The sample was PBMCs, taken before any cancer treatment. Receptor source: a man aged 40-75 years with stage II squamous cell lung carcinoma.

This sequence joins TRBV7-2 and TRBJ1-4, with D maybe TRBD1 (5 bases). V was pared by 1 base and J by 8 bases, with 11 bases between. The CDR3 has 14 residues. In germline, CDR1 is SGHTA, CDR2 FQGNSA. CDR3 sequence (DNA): TGTGCCAGCAGCTTAGGTGGGCCAGGGGAAAAACTGTTTTTT. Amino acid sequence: CASSLGGPGEKLFF.

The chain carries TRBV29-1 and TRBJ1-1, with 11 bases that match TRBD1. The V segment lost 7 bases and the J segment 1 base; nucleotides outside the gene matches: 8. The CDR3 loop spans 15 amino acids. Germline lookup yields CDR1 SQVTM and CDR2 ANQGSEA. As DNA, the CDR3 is TGCAGCGCCTGGGACAGGGGGGGAGGGAACACTGAAGCTTTCTTT. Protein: CSAWDRGGGNTEAFF.

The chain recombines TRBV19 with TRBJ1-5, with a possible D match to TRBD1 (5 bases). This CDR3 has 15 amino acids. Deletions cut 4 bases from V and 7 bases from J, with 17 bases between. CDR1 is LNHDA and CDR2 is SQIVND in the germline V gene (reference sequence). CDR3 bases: TGTGCCAGTAGTAGGAGCGGAGGGGCCAGGCAGCCCCAGCATTTT. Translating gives CASSRSGGARQPQHF.

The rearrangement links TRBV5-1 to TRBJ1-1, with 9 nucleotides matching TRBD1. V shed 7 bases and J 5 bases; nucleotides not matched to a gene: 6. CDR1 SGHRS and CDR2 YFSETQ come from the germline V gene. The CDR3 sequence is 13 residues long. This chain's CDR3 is CASARQGVTEAFF. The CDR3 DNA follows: TGCGCCAGCGCCAGACAGGGGGTAACTGAAGCTTTCTTT.

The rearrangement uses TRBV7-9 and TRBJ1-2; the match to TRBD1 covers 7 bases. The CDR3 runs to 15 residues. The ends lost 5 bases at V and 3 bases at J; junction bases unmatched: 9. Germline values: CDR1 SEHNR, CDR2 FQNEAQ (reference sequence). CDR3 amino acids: CASSADRQGHYGYTF. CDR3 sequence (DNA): TGTGCCAGCAGCGCCGACCGACAGGGCCACTATGGCTACACCTTC.

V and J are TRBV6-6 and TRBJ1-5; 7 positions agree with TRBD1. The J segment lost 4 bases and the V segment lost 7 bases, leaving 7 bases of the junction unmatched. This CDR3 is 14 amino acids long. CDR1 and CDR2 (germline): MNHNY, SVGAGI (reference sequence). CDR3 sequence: CASNPGTENQPQHF. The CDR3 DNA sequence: TGTGCCAGCAATCCCGGGACAGAAAATCAGCCCCAGCATTTT.